Below are 8 T cell receptor beta chains sequenced from a single sample in a study of T cells in Graves' hyperthyroidism and ophthalmopathy. Amplified regions were TCR beta CDR3 sequences from RNA transcripts. The HTBI primer set drove a first-round RT-PCR of the TCR CDR3. TCRdb re-analysed the multiplex PCR reads in MiXCR, keeping a single row per CDR3 protein. Of approximately 500,000 distinct CDR3 sequences listed, about half are singletons. The sample taken for sequencing was peripheral blood or thyroid tissue (not recorded which). The receptors shown here come from a woman under 30 with Graves' hyperthyroidism.

This clonotype occurred a few times. This chain joins TRBV7-9 and TRBJ2-3, with D hard to call. Germline V CDR1 and CDR2: SEHNR, FQNEAQ (reference sequence). The ends were cut back, 5 bases at V and 2 bases at J, with 17 bases in the middle. This CDR3 has 16 amino acids. The DNA of the CDR3 is TGTGCCAGCAGCGAAGGCCAGGCAGAGTACACAGATACGCAGTATTTT. Its protein product is CASSEGQAEYTDTQYF.

This clonotype was seen repeatedly, ten times or more. The chain has TRBV20-1 and TRBJ2-5, with TRBD2 matching over 12 bases. V gave up 5 bases and J gave up 4 bases; unmatched junction bases: 2. CDR1 is DFQATT, CDR2 SNEGSKA, per germline (reference sequence). The CDR3 is 13 residues long. The CDR3 DNA sequence: TGCAGTGCTGGGGGACTAGCGGGAGAGACCCAGTACTTC. Encoded protein: CSAGGLAGETQYF.

In this sample, this clonotype turned up once. A junction end diverges from the germline sequence, so it may reflect a read error. The chain links TRBV7-6 to TRBJ2-2; D may correspond to TRBD1 or TRBD2 (6 bases each). The CDR3 runs 16 residues. CDR1 and CDR2 (germline): SGHVS, FNYEAQ. The CDR3 coding sequence is TGTGCCAGCAGCTTCGTACAGGGCGCGAACACCGGGGGGCTGTTTTTT. It translates to CASSFVQGANTGGLFF.

This clonotype occurred many times. The chain links TRBV20-1 to TRBJ1-2; D gene unclear. V lost 0 bases and J 4 bases, leaving 12 bases between the germline ends. Germline V CDR1 and CDR2: DFQATT, SNEGSKA (reference sequence). The CDR3 loop spans 14 amino acids. This CDR3 is CSARDSTELYGYTF. DNA for the CDR3: TGCAGTGCTAGAGATTCTACTGAGCTCTATGGCTACACCTTC.

The chain has TRBV7-9 and TRBJ2-5; tentatively, D is TRBD1 (5 bases). Near its end, the DNA agrees better with TRBJ2-4, so the J call may be wrong. The CDR3 has 14 residues. CDR1 is SEHNR, CDR2 FQNEAQ, per germline (reference sequence). Here the CDR3 DNA reads TGTGCCAGCATGGTCACAGGTGCCAAAAACATTCAGTACTTC. Its translation is CASMVTGAKNIQYF.

The V call is TRBV24-1, the J call TRBJ2-5, with 7 bases lining up with TRBD2. Germline V CDR1 and CDR2: KGHDR, SFDVKD. This CDR3 spans 16 amino acids. J gave up 0 bases and V 3 bases, and 6 bases lay outside the gene matches. CDR3 in amino acids: CATSDRAGLNQETQYF. The CDR3 bases are TGTGCCACCAGTGATAGAGCGGGACTGAACCAAGAGACCCAGTACTTC.

The V call is TRBV20-1, the J call TRBJ2-5; TRBD1 agrees at 8 bases. J gave up 9 bases and V 4 bases, and 10 bases lay outside the gene matches. The CDR3 is made up of 13 amino acids. Germline CDR1 DFQATT, CDR2 SNEGSKA (reference sequence). In nucleotides, the CDR3 is TGCAGTGCTACAGGGGGCCGGGGTCAGCCCCAGTACTTC. Amino acid sequence: CSATGGRGQPQYF.

This clonotype was observed a few times. The chain employs TRBV7-9 and TRBJ2-1; D perhaps matches TRBD2 (6 bases). Per the germline V gene, CDR1 is SEHNR and CDR2 is FQNEAQ (reference sequence). Trimming cost V 1 base and J 10 bases, with 14 bases left between them. This CDR3 comprises 14 residues. CDR3 in amino acids: CASSLVGGTGEQFF. In DNA form, the CDR3 reads TGTGCCAGCAGCTTAGTCGGCGGGACTGGGGAGCAGTTCTTC.